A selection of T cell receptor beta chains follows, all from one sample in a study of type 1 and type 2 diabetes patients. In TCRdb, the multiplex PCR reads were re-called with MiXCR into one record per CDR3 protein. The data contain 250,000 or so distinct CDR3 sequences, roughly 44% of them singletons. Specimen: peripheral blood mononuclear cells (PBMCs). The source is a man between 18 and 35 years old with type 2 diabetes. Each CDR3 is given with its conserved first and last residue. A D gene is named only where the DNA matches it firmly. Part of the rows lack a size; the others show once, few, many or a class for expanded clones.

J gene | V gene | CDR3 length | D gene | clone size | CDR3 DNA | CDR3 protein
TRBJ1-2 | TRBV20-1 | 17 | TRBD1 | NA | TGCAGTGCTAGGTGGAGTAAAGTTGGGGGACAGTTCTATGGCTACACCTTC | CSARWSKVGGQFYGYTF
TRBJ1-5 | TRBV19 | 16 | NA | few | TGTGCCAGTAGTACCTTCGGTATTGGCGGCAATCAGCCCCAGCATTTT | CASSTFGIGGNQPQHF
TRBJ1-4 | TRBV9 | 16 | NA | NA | TGTGCCAGCAGCGTAGCGGCGCAGGGAGCGGGCGAAAAACTGTTTTTT | CASSVAAQGAGEKLFF
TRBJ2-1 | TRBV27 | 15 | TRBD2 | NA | TGTGCCAGCAGTTTCGGGACTAGCGGAAACAATGAGCAGTTCTTC | CASSFGTSGNNEQFF
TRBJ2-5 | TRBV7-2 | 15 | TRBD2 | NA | TGTGCCAGCAGTTCCCGACTAGCCGCTAAAGAGACCCAGTACTTC | CASSSRLAAKETQYF
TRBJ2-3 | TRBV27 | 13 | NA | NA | TGTGCCAGCAGACCTACAGGGCCAGATACGCAGTATTTT | CASRPTGPDTQYF
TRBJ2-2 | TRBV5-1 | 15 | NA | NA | TGCGCCAGCAGCTTGGTGTCAGTTGCTGCCGGGGAGCTGTTTTTT | CASSLVSVAAGELFF
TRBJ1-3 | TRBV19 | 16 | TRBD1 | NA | TGTGCCAGTAGTAATCGACAGGGCGGGCCTGGAAACACCATATATTTT | CASSNRQGGPGNTIYF
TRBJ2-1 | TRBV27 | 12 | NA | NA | TGTGCCAGCAGCTTAATAAACAATGAGCAGTTCTTC | CASSLINNEQFF
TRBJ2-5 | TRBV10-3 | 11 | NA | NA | TGTGCCACCAGTGTTCAAGAGACCCAGTACTTC | CATSVQETQYF
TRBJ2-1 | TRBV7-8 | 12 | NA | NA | TGTGCCAGCAGTTCGGACTCCTACGAGCAGTTCTTC | CASSSDSYEQFF
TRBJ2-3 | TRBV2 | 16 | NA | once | TGTGCCAGCAGTGAGTCCCCTCCTTCTAGGGAGGATACGCAGTATTTT | CASSESPPSREDTQYF
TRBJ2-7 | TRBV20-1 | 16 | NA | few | TGCAGTGCTAGAGATCAGCAGACTCACGGATTCGGCGAGCAGTACTTC | CSARDQQTHGFGEQYF
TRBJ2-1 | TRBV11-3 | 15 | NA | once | TGTGCCAGCAGCTTGCATGCGGGCTCCTACAATGAGCAGTTCTTC | CASSLHAGSYNEQFF
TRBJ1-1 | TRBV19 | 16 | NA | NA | TGTGCCAGTAGTATAGATCATGGCAGGTGGAACACTGAAGCTTTCTTT | CASSIDHGRWNTEAFF
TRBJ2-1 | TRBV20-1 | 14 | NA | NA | TGCAGTGCTCCCGGACTGAGCTCCTACAATGAGCAGTTCTTC | CSAPGLSSYNEQFF
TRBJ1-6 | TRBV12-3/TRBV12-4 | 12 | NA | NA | TGTGCCAGCAGGTTGGGACTTTCACCCCTCCACTTT | CASRLGLSPLHF
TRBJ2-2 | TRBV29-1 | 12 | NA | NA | TGCAGCGCCGACAGTAACACCGGGGAGCTGTTTTTT | CSADSNTGELFF
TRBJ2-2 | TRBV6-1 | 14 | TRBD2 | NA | TGTGCCAGCAGGCGGGAGACGGACACCGGGGAGCTGTTTTTT | CASRRETDTGELFF
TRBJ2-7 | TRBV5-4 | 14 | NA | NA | TGTGCCAGCAGCTCGACCGGGACACGATACGAGCAGTACTTC | CASSSTGTRYEQYF
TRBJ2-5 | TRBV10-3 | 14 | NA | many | TGTGCCATCAGTGGAGGGCAGTCGCAAGAGACCCAGTACTTC | CAISGGQSQETQYF
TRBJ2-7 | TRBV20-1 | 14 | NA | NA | TGCAGTGCTAGTGAGAGGACACGCTCCTACGAGCAGTACTTC | CSASERTRSYEQYF
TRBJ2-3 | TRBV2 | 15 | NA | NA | TGTGCCAGCGTGCACGGGCGAGCTAGCACAGATACGCAGTATTTT | CASVHGRASTDTQYF
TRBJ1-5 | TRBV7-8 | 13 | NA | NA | TGTGCCAGCAGTAGGGACCCTCGGCAGCCCCAGCATTTT | CASSRDPRQPQHF
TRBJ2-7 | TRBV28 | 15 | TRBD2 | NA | TGTGCCAGCTATGGGGCTAGCGGGAGTTGGTACGAGCAGTACTTC | CASYGASGSWYEQYF
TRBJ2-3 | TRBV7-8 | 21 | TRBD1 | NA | TGTGCCAGCAGCGTACACTTCACAGGGGGTGGAAGCTCGATCAACACAGATACGCAGTATTTT | CASSVHFTGGGSSINTDTQYF
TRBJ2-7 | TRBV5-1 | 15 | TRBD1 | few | TGCGCCAGCAGCTCCAAATTGACAGGGGGGGACGAGCAGTACTTC | CASSSKLTGGDEQYF
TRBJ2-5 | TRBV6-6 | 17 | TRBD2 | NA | TGTGCCAGCGGGTTGGGACTAGCGGGGGGGCGGCAAGAGACCCAGTACTTC | CASGLGLAGGRQETQYF
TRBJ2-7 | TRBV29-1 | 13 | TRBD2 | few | TGCAGCGTGCGCGGGACTAGCGTATACGAGCAGTACTTC | CSVRGTSVYEQYF
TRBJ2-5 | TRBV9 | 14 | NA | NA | TGTGCCAGCAGCTCCGGGGGGACACAAGAGACCCAGTACTTC | CASSSGGTQETQYF
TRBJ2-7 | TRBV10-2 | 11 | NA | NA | TGCGCCAGCAGTCAGCGTTACGAGCAGTACTTC | CASSQRYEQYF
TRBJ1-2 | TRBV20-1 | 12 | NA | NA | TGCAGTGCTACCGGAACTAACTATGGCTACACCTTC | CSATGTNYGYTF
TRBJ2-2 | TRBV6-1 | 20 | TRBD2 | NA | TGTGCCAGCAGTGAAGGATATCCTTGGACTAGTGTCCGCTTTCCCGGGGAGCTGTTTTTT | CASSEGYPWTSVRFPGELFF
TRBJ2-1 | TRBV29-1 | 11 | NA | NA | TGCAGCGTCCGTGCGATGAATGAGCAGTTCTTC | CSVRAMNEQFF
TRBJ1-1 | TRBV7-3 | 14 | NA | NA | TGTGCCAGCAGCCACGCCGTAGAGAACACTGAAGCTTTCTTT | CASSHAVENTEAFF
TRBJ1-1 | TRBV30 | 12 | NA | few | TGTGCCTGGGGTATAGTGAACACTGAAGCTTTCTTT | CAWGIVNTEAFF
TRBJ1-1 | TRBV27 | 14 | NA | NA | TGTGCCAACACTGGGCTTTTTGGTGACACTGAAGCTTTCTTT | CANTGLFGDTEAFF
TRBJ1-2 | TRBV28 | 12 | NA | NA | TGTGCCAGCAGTAAGAGGAGCTATGGCTACACCTTC | CASSKRSYGYTF
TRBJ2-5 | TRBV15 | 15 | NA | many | TGTGCCACCAGCAGAGATCGCGCAGGGATCGAGACCCAGTACTTC | CATSRDRAGIETQYF
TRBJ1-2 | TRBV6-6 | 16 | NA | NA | TGTGCCAGCAGCTTTGGAATGGGTCGTCGAGAGTATGGCTACACCTTC | CASSFGMGRREYGYTF
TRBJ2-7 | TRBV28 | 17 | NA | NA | TGTGCCAGCAGTTTTCCGGACCTTCGCGACAGAAACTACGAGCAGTACTTC | CASSFPDLRDRNYEQYF
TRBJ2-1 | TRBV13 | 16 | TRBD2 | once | TGTGCCAGCAGTTTCATCGCGGGAGAAATGAGAGATGAGCAGTTCTTC | CASSFIAGEMRDEQFF
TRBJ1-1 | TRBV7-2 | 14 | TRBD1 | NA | TGTGCCAGCAGACAAGACAGGGGGCTCGCTGAAGCTTTCTTT | CASRQDRGLAEAFF
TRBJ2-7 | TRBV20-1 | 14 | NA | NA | TGCAGTGCTGTCGAGAGGGGCAGATTCTACGAGCAGTACTTC | CSAVERGRFYEQYF